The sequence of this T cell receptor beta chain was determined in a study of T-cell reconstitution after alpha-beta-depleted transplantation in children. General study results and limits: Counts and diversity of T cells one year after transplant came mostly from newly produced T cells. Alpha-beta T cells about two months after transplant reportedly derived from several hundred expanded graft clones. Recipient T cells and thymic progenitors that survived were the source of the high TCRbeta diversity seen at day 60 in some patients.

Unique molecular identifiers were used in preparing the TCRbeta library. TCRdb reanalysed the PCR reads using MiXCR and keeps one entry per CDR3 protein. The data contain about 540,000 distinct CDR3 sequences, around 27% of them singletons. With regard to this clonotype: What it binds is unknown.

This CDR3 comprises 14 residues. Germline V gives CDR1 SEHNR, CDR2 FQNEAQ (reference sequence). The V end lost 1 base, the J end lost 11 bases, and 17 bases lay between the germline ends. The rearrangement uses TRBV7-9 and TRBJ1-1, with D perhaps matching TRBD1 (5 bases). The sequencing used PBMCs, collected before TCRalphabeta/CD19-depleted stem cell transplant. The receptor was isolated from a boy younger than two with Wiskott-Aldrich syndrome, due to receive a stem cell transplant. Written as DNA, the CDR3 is TGTGCCAGCAGCTTAGTGGGGGACCGTATGGAGGCTTTCTTT. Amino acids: CASSLVGDRMEAFF.